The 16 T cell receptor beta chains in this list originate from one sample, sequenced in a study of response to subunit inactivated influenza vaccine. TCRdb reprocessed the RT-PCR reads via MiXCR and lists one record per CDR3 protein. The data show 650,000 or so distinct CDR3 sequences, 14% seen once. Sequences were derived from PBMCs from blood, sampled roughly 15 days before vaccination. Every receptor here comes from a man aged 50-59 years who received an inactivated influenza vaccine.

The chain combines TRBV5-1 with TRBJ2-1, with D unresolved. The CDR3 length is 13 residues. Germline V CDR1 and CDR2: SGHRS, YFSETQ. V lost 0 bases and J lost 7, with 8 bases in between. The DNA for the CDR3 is TGCGCCAGCAGCTTGGCCCCGTCTAATGAGCAGTTCTTC. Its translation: CASSLAPSNEQFF.

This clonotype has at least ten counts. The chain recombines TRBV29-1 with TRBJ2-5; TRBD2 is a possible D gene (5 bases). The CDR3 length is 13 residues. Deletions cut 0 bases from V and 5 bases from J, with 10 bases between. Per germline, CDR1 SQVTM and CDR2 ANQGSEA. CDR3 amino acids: CSVEEGGTETQYF. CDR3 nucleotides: TGCAGCGTTGAAGAAGGAGGCACGGAGACCCAGTACTTC.

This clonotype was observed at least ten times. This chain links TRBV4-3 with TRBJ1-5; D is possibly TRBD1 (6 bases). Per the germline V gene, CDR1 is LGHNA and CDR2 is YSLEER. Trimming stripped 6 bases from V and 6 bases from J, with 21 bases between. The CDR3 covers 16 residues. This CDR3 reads CASRENWGRGAQPQHF. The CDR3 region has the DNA TGCGCCAGCAGAGAAAACTGGGGCAGGGGCGCTCAGCCCCAGCATTTT.

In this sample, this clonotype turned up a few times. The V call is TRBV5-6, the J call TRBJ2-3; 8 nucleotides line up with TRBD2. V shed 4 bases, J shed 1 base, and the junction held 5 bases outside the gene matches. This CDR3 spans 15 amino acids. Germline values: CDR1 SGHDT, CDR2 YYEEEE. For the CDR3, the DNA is TGTGCCAGCAGCGGGAGCGGGAGCCGCACAGATACGCAGTATTTT. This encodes CASSGSGSRTDTQYF.

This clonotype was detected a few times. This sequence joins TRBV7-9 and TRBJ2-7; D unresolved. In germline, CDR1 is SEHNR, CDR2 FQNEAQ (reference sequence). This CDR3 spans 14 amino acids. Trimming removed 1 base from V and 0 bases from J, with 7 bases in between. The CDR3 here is CASSLDPASYEQYF. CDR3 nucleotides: TGTGCCAGCAGCTTAGATCCAGCCTCCTACGAGCAGTACTTC.

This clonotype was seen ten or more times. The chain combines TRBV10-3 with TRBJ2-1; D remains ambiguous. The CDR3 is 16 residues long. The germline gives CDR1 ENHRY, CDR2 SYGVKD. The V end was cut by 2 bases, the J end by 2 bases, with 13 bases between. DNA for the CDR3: TGTGCCATCAGTGAGCGGGCAGCCAACCCCTACAATGAGCAGTTCTTC. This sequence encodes CAISERAANPYNEQFF.

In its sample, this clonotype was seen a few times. This chain's CDR3 is CASSTSGPTGELFF. The DNA for the CDR3 is TGCGCCAGCAGCACTAGCGGGCCCACCGGGGAGCTGTTTTTT. V is TRBV5-1 and J is TRBJ2-2, with 9 bases identical to TRBD2. Germline V gene lookup returns CDR1 SGHRS and CDR2 YFSETQ. The CDR3 is 14 amino acids. Trimming cost V 4 bases and J 4 bases; bases outside gene matches: 2.

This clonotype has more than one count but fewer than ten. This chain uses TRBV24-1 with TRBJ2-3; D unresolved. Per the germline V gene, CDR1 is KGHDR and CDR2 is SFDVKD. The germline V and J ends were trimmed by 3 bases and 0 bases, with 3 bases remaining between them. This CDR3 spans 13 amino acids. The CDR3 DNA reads TGTGCCACCAGTGATCCTAGCACAGATACGCAGTATTTT. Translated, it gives CATSDPSTDTQYF.

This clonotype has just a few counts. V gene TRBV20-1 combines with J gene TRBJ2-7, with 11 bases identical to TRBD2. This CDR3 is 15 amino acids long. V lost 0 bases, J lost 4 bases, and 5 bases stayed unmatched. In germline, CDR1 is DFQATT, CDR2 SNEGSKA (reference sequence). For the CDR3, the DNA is TGCAGTGCTAGAGATCCTAGCGGGGGGTATTACGAGCAGTACTTC. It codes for CSARDPSGGYYEQYF.

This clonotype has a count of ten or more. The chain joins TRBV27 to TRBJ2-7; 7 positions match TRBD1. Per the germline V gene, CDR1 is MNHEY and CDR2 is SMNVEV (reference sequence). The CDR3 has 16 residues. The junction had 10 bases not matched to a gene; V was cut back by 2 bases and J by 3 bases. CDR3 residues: CASSLTRQGGHYEQYF. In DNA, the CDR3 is TGTGCCAGCAGTTTAACGAGACAGGGCGGCCACTACGAGCAGTACTTC.

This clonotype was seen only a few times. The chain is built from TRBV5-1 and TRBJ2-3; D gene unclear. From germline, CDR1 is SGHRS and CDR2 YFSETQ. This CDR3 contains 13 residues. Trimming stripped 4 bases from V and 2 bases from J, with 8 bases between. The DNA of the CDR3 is TGCGCCAGCAGCCCTGGGCACACAGATACGCAGTATTTT. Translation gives CASSPGHTDTQYF.

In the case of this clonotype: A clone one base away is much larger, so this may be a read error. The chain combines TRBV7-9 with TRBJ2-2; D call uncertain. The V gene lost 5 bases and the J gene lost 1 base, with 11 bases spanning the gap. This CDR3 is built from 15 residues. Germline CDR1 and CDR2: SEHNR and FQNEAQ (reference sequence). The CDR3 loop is CASSRRPGNTGELFF. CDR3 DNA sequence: TGTGCCAGCAGCCGTAGGCCAGGGAACACCGGGGAGCTGTTTTTT.

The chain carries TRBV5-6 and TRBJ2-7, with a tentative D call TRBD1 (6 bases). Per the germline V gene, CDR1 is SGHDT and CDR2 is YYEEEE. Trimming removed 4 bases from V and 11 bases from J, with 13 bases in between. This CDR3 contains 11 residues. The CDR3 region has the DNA TGTGCCAGCAGCCTCGAGGGGACAAAGTACTTC. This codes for CASSLEGTKYF.

CDR3 sequence: CASSHQRAGGTEAFF. The CDR3 DNA follows: TGCGCCAGCAGCCATCAGAGGGCTGGAGGGACTGAAGCTTTCTTT. The chain joins TRBV5-1 to TRBJ1-1; D unresolved. V was trimmed by 4 bases and J by 5 bases, leaving 18 bases between them. From germline, CDR1 is SGHRS and CDR2 YFSETQ. The CDR3 spans 15 residues.

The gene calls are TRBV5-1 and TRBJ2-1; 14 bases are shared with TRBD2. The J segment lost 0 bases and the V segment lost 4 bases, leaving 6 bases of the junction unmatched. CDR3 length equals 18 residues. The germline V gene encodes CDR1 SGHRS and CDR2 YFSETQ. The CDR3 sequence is CASSSRLAGGSSYNEQFF. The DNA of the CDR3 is TGCGCCAGCAGCAGTCGACTAGCGGGGGGGAGCTCCTACAATGAGCAGTTCTTC.

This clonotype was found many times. CDR3 residues: CASSLDTRAVDSPLHF. The CDR3 DNA follows: TGTGCCAGCAGCTTAGATACCAGGGCAGTTGATTCACCCCTCCACTTT. The chain is built from TRBV7-2 and TRBJ1-6; D perhaps matches TRBD1 (5 bases). Germline values: CDR1 SGHTA, CDR2 FQGNSA. The CDR3 is 16 residues long. V was cut by 1 base and J by 8 bases, with 15 bases left in between.